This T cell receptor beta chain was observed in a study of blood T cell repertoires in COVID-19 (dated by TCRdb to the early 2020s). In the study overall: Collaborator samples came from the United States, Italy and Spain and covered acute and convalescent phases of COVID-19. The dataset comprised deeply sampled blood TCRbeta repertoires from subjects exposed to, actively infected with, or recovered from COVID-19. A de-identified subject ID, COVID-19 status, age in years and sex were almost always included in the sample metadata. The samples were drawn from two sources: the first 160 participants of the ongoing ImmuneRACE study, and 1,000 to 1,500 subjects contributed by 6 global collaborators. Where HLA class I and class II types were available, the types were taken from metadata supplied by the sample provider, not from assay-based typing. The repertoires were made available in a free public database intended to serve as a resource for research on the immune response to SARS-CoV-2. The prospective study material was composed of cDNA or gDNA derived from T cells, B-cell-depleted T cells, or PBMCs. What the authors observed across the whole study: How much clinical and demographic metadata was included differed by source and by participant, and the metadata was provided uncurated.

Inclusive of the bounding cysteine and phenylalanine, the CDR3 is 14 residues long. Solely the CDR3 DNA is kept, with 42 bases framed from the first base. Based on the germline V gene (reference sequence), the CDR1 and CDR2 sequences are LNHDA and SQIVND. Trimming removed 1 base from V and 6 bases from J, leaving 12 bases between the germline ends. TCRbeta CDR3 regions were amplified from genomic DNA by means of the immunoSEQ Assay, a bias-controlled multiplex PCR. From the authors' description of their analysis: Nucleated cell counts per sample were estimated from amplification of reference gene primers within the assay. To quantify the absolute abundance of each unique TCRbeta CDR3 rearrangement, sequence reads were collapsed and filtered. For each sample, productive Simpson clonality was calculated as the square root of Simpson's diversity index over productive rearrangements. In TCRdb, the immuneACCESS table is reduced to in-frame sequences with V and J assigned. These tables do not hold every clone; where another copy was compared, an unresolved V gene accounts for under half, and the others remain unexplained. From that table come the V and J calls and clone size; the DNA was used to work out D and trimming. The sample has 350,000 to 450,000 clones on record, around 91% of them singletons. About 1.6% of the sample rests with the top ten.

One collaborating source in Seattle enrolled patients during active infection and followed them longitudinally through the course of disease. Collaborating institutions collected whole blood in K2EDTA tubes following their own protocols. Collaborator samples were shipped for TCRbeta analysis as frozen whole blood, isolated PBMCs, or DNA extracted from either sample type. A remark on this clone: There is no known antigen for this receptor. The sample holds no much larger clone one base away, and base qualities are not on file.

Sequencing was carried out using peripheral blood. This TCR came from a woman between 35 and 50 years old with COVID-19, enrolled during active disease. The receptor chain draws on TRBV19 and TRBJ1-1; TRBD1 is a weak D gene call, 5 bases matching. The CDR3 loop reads CASSIVVGDSEAFF. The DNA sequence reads TGTGCCAGTAGTATAGTAGTGGGGGACTCTGAAGCTTTCTTT.